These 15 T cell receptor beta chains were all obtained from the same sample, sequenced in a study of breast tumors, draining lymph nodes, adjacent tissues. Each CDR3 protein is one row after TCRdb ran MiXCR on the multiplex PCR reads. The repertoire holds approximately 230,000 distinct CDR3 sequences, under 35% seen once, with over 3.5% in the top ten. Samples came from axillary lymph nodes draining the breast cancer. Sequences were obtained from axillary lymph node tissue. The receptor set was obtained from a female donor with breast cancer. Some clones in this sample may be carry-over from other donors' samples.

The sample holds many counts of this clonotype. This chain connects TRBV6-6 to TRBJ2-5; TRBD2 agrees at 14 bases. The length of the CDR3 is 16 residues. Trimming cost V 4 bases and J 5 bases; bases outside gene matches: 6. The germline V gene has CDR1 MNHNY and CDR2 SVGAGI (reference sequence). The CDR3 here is CASSLGLAGAGETQYF. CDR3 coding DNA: TGTGCCAGCAGTTTGGGACTAGCGGGAGCAGGGGAGACCCAGTACTTC.

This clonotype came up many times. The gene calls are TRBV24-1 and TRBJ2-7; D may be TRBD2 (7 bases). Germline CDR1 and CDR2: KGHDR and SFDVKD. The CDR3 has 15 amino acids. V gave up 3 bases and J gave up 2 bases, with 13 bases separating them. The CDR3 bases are TGTGCCACCAGTGATGGAGGGAGGGGGGCCTACGAGCAGTACTTC. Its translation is CATSDGGRGAYEQYF.

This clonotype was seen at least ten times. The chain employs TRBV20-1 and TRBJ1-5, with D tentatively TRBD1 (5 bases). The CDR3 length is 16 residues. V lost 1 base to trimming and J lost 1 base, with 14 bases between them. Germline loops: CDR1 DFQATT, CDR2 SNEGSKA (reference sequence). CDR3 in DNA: TGCAGTGCTAGAGCGGGGGGGAGGGAGAGCAATCAGCCCCAGCATTTT. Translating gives CSARAGGRESNQPQHF.

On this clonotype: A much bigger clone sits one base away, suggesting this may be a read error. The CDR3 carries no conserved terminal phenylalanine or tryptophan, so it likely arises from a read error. CDR3 loop: CASSQTSGAFGEQFL. For the CDR3, the DNA is TGTGCCAGCAGCCAGACTAGCGGGGCCTTCGGGGAGCAGTTCCTC. The rearrangement links TRBV7-2 to TRBJ2-1; 11 positions match TRBD2. Trimming cost V 5 bases and J 10 bases; bases outside gene matches: 10. Germline V gene data show CDR1 as SGHTA and CDR2 as FQGNSA. This CDR3 is built from 15 residues.

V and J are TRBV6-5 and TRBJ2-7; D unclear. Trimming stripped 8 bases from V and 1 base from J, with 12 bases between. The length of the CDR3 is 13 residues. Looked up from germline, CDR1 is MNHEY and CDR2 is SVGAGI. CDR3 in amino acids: CASAVAVSYEQYF. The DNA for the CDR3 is TGTGCCAGCGCCGTGGCGGTATCCTACGAGCAGTACTTC.

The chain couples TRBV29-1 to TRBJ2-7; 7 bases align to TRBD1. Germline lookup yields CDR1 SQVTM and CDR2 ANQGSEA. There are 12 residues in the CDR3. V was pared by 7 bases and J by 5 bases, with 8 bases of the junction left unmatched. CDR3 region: CSARQGTHEQYF. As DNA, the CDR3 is TGCAGCGCAAGACAGGGTACCCACGAGCAGTACTTC.

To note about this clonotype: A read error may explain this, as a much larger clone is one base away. The CDR3 region has the DNA TGTGCCAGCACAGCCGGGACTAGCGGGGGAGAGACCCAGCACTTC. Translated, it gives CASTAGTSGGETQHF. This chain links TRBV7-6 with TRBJ2-5, with TRBD2 identical over 14 bases. The CDR3 is 15 residues long. Per germline, CDR1 SGHVS and CDR2 FNYEAQ.

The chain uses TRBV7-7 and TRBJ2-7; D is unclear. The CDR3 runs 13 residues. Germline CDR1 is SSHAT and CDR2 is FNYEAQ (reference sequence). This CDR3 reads CASSSGPGYEQYV. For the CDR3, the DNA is TGTGCTAGCAGCTCAGGCCCCGGCTACGAGCAGTACGTC.

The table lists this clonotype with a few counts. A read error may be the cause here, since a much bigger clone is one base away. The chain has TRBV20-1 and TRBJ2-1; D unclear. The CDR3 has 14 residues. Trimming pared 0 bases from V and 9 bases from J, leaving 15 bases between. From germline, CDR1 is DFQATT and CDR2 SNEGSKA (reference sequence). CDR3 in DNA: TGCAGTGCTAGAGACCATAACGGACGGACTGAGCAGTTCTTC. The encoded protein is CSARDHNGRTEQFF.

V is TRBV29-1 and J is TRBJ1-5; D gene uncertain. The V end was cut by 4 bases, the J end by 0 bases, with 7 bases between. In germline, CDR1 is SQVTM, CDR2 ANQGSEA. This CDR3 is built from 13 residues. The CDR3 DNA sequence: TGCAGCGTTGCGATGGGTAGCAATCAGCCCCAGCATTTT. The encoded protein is CSVAMGSNQPQHF.

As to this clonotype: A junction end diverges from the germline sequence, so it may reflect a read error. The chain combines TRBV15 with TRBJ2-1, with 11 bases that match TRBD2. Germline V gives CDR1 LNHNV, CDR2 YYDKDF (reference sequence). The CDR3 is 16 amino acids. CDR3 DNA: TGTGCCACCAGCATAGCGGGAGGGCCTTCCTTCAATGAGCAATTCTTC. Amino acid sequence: CATSIAGGPSFNEQFF.

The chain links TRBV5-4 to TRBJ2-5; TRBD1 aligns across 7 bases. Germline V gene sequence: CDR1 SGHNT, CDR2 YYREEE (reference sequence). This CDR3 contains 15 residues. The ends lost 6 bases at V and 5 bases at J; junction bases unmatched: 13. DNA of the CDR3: TGTGCCAGCACCAAAGGACAGGCGGCTGCGGAGACCCAGTACTTC. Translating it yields CASTKGQAAAETQYF.

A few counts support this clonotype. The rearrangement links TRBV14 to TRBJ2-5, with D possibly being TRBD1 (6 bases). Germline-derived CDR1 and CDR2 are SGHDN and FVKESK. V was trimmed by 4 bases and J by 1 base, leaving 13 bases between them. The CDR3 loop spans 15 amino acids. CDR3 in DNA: TGTGCCAGCAGCCGCAGGGGATTCCGCCAAGAGACCCAGTACTTC. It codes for CASSRRGFRQETQYF. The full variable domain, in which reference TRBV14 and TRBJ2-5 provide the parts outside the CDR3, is EAGVTQFPSHSVIEKGQTVTLRCDPISGHDNLYWYRRVMGKEIKFLLHFVKESKQDESGMPNNRFLAERTGGTYSTLKVQPAELEDSGVYFCASSRRGFRQETQYFGPGTRLLVL.

This chain's CDR3 is CASSFSGAGEQYF. The DNA for the CDR3 is TGTGCCAGCAGCTTTTCGGGGGCGGGAGAGCAGTACTTC. The rearrangement uses TRBV7-2 and TRBJ2-7; the D call may be TRBD1 or TRBD2 (6 bases each). The germline V gene encodes CDR1 SGHTA and CDR2 FQGNSA. V was shortened by 3 bases and J by 7 bases, with 13 bases between the two germline ends. CDR3 length: 13 residues.

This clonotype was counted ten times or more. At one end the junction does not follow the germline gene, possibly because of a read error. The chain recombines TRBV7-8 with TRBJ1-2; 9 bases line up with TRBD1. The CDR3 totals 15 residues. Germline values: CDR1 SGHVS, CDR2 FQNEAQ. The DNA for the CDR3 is TGTGCCAGCAGGTCCGTGTCGGACAGGGGCTATGGCTACCCCTTC. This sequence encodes CASRSVSDRGYGYPF.